The next 10 T cell receptor beta chains were all read from a single sample in a study of blood T cell repertoires in COVID-19. This table comes from immunoSEQ multiplex PCR, and its TCRdb copy is limited to in-frame clones, with some not included. The sample consists of some 140,000 clones, around 88% of them appearing once. The source material was peripheral blood. The receptors stem from a man aged 45-60 years with active or convalescent COVID-19.

Comments on this clone: The sample holds other DNA sequences that translate to the same CDR3. This chain uses TRBV6-2 or TRBV6-3 with TRBJ2-2, with 7 positions matching TRBD1. CDR1 MNHEY and CDR2 SVGEGT come from the germline V gene. The CDR3 extends over 15 amino acids. With 3 bases clipped from V and 1 base from J, the junction kept 2 bases outside the gene matches. The DNA of the CDR3 is TGTGCCAGCAGTTATGGACAGGTGAACACCGGGGAGCTGTTTTTT. Its protein product is CASSYGQVNTGELFF.

The CDR3 DNA is TGTGCCAGCAGTTCCCCCAACCGAGACTATGGCTACACCTTC. Its protein is CASSSPNRDYGYTF. V and J are TRBV28 and TRBJ1-2; D is unresolved. Germline V gives CDR1 MDHEN, CDR2 SYDVKM. This CDR3 is built from 14 residues. Deletions cut 4 bases from V and 3 bases from J, with 12 bases between.

The chain uses TRBV5-1 and TRBJ1-4, with 8 positions matching TRBD1. Germline CDR1 is SGHRS and CDR2 is YFSETQ. The CDR3 runs 13 residues. The V and J ends lost 4 bases and 5 bases, in that order; junction bases with no gene match: 1. DNA of the CDR3: TGCGCCAGCAGCCGACAGGGGAATGAAAAACTGTTTTTT. Translating it yields CASSRQGNEKLFF.

The rearrangement joins TRBV30 to TRBJ2-3; TRBD2 aligns across 11 bases. Germline V gene data show CDR1 as GTSNPN and CDR2 as SVGIG (reference sequence). The V and J ends lost 2 bases and 0 bases, in that order; junction bases with no gene match: 7. CDR3 length: 17 residues. The chain's CDR3 is CAWSLETSGASTDTQYF. The CDR3 bases are TGTGCCTGGAGTCTCGAGACTAGCGGGGCGAGCACAGATACGCAGTATTTT. Looking up the rest from reference TRBV30 and TRBJ2-3 gives the full variable domain: SQTIHQWPATLVQPVGSPLSLECTVEGTSNPNLYWYRQAAGRGLQLLFYSVGIGQISSEVPQNLSASRPQDRQFILSSKKLLLSDSGFYLCAWSLETSGASTDTQYFGPGTRLTVL.

This rearrangement joins TRBV13 to TRBJ2-7; 7 bases match TRBD1. CDR3 length: 15 residues. Germline V gene lookup returns CDR1 PRHDT and CDR2 FYEKMQ (reference sequence). Unmatched junction bases numbered 2, after V lost 0 bases and J lost 0 bases. CDR3 sequence: CASSLGGTASYEQYF. The CDR3 DNA reads as TGTGCCAGCAGCTTAGGGGGGACAGCCTCCTACGAGCAGTACTTC. Supplemented by reference TRBV13 and TRBJ2-7, the full variable domain reads AAGVIQSPRHLIKEKRETATLKCYPIPRHDTVYWYQQGPGQDPQFLISFYEKMQSDKGSIPDRFSAQQFSDYHSELNMSSLELGDSALYFCASSLGGTASYEQYFGPGTRLTVT.

The chain couples TRBV5-1 to TRBJ2-2, with TRBD1 identical over 9 bases. The CDR3 consists of 15 residues. V shed 2 bases, J shed 6 bases, and the junction held 5 bases outside the gene matches. CDR1 SGHRS and CDR2 YFSETQ come from the germline V gene. The CDR3 sequence: CASSFGTGSPGELFF. The CDR3 DNA reads TGCGCCAGCAGCTTCGGGACAGGGTCCCCCGGGGAGCTGTTTTTT.

This clone was observed a handful of times. The chain uses TRBV28 and TRBJ2-7; weak D call: TRBD1 (6 bases). V was clipped by 3 bases and J by 4 bases, with 13 bases between them. In germline, CDR1 is MDHEN, CDR2 SYDVKM. The CDR3 is 14 residues long. The CDR3 loop reads CASSLSGAGYEQYF. The CDR3 nucleotides read TGTGCCAGCAGTTTGTCAGGGGCCGGGTACGAGCAGTACTTC.

The V and J genes are TRBV10-1 and TRBJ2-2; TRBD1 matches at 11 bases. V shed 8 bases, J shed 0 bases, and the junction held 8 bases outside the gene matches. The CDR3 length is 17 residues. Germline-derived CDR1 and CDR2 are WNHNN and SYGVQD (reference sequence). The CDR3: CASGGGTGGTNTGELFF. The CDR3 nucleotides are TGCGCCAGCGGCGGGGGGACAGGGGGGACGAACACCGGGGAGCTGTTTTTT.

The gene calls are TRBV6-1 and TRBJ1-4, with D perhaps matching TRBD1 (5 bases). V dropped 1 base and J dropped 5 bases, with 17 bases sitting between them. CDR1 and CDR2 (germline): MNHNS, SASEGT. CDR3 length: 17 residues. The CDR3 is CASSEVQGGNTNEKLFF. In DNA form, the CDR3 reads TGTGCCAGCAGTGAAGTCCAGGGAGGAAATACCAATGAAAAACTGTTTTTT.

The J gene is TRBJ1-2, the V gene TRBV24-1, with D uncertain. Trimming removed 3 bases at V and 4 bases at J, with 8 bases between. This CDR3 contains 13 residues. Per germline, CDR1 KGHDR and CDR2 SFDVKD. The CDR3 is CATSDPNTYGYTF. The DNA of the CDR3 is TGTGCCACCAGTGATCCGAACACCTATGGCTACACCTTC.